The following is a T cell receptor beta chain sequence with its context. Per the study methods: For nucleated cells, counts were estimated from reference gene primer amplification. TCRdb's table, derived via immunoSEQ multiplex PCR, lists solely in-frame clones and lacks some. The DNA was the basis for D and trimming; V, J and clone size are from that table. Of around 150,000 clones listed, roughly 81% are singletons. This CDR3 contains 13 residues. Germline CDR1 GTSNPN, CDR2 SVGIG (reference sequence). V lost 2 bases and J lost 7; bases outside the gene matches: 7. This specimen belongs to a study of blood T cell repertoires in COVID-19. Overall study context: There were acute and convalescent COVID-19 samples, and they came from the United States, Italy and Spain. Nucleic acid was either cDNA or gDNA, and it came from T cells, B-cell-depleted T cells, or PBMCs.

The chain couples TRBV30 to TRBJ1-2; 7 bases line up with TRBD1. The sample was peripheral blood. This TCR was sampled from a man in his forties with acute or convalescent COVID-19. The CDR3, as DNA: TGTGCCTGGAGTATCCGACAGGGTCGTGGCTACACCTTC. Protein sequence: CAWSIRQGRGYTF.